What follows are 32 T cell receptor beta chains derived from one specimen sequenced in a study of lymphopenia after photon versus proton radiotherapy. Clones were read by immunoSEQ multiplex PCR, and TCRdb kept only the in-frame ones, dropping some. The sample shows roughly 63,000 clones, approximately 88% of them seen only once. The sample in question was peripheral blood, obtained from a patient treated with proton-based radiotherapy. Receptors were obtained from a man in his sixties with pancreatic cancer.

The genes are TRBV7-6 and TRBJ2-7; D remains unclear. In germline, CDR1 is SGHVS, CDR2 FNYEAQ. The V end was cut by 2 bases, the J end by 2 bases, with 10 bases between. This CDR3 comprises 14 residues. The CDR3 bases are TGTGCCAGCAGCTTAATTAAAGGGCCCTACGAGCAGTACTTC. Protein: CASSLIKGPYEQYF.

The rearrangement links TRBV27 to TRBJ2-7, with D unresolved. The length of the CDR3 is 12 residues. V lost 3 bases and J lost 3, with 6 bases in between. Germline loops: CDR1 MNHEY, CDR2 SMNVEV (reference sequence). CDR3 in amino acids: CASSFSGYEQYF. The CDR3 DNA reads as TGTGCCAGCAGTTTTTCGGGCTACGAGCAGTACTTC.

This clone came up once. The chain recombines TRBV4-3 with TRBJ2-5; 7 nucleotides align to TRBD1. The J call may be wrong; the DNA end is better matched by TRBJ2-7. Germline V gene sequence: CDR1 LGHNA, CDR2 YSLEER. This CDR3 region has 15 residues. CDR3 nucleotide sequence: TGCGCCAGCAGCCAAGACAGGGGGAATAGCTACGAGCAGTACTTC. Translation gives CASSQDRGNSYEQYF.

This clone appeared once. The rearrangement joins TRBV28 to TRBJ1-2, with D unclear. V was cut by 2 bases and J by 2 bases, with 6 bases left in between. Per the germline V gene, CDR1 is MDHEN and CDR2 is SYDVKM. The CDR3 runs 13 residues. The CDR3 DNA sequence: TGTGCCAGCAGTTTAAGCCTGAACTATGGCTACACCTTC. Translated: CASSLSLNYGYTF.

CDR3 protein: CASSLVSGQQYEQYF. The CDR3 DNA is TGCGCCAGCAGCTTGGTATCGGGACAGCAATACGAGCAGTACTTC. The chain has TRBV5-1 and TRBJ2-7, with 7 bases matching TRBD1. The CDR3 sequence is 15 residues long. V trimming: 0 bases; J trimming: 4 bases; junction bases outside the gene matches: 7. Germline V lookup: CDR1 SGHRS, CDR2 YFSETQ.

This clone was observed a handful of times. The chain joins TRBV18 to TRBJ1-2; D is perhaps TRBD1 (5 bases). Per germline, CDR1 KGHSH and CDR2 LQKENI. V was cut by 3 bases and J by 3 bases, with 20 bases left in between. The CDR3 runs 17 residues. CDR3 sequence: CASSPSALPSGDYGYTF. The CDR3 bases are TGTGCCAGCTCACCCTCCGCCTTGCCTTCGGGGGACTATGGCTACACCTTC.

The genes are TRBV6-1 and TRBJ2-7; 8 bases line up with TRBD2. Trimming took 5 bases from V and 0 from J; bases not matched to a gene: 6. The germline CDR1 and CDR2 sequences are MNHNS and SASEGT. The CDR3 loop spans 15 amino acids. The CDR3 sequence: CASSSAGEASYEQYF. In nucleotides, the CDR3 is TGTGCCAGCAGTTCAGCGGGAGAGGCCTCCTACGAGCAGTACTTC.

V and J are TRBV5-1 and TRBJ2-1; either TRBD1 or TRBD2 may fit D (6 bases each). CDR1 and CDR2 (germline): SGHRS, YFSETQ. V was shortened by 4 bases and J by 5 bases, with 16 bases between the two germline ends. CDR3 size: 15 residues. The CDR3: CASSGTPGTHNEQFF. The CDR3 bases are TGCGCCAGCAGCGGGACACCGGGGACTCACAATGAGCAGTTCTTC. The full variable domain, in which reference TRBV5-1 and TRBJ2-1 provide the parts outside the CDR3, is KAGVTQTPRYLIKTRGQQVTLSCSPISGHRSVSWYQQTPGQGLQFLFEYFSETQRNKGNFPGRFSGRQFSNSRSEMNVSTLELGDSALYLCASSGTPGTHNEQFFGPGTRLTVL.

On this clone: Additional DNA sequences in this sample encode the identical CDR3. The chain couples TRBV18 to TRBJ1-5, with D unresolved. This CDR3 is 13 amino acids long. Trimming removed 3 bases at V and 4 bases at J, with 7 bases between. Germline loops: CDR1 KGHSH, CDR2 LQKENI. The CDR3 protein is CASSPGKNQPQHF. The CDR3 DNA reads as TGTGCCAGCTCACCGGGAAAAAATCAGCCCCAGCATTTT. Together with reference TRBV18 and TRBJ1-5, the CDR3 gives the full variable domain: NAGVMQNPRHLVRRRGQEARLRCSPMKGHSHVYWYRQLPEEGLKFMVYLQKENIIDESGMPKERFSAEFPKEGPSILRIQQVVRGDSAAYFCASSPGKNQPQHFGDGTRLSIL.

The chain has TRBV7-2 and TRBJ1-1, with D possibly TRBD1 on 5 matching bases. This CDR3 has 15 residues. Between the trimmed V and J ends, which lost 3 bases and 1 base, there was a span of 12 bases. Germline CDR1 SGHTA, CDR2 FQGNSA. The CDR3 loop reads CASSFEGRTNTEAFF. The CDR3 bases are TGTGCCAGCAGCTTTGAGGGACGGACGAACACTGAAGCTTTCTTT. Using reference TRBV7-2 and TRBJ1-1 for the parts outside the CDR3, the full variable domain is GAGVSQSPSNKVTEKGKDVELRCDPISGHTALYWYRQSLGQGLEFLIYFQGNSAPDKSGLPSDRFSAERTGGSVSTLTIQRTQQEDSAVYLCASSFEGRTNTEAFFGQGTRLTVV.

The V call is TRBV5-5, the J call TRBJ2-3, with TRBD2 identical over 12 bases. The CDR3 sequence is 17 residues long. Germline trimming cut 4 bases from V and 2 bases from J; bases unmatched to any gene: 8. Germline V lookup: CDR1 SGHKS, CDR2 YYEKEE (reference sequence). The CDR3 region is CASSSRGTSGYTDTQYF. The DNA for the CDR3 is TGTGCCAGCAGCAGCCGAGGGACTAGCGGGTACACAGATACGCAGTATTTT.

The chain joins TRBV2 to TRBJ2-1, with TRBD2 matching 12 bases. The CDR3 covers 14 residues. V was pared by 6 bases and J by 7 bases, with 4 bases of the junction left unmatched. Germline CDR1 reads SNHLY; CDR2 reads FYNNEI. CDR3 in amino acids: CASRRLAGDNEQFF. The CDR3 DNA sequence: TGTGCCAGCAGGAGACTAGCGGGAGATAATGAGCAGTTCTTC.

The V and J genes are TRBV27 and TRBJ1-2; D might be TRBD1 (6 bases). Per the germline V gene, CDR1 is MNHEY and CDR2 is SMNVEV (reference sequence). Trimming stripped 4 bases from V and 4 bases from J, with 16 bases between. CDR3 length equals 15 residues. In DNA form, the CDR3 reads TGTGCCAGCAGTTCCTATTTCAGGGGAAGCTATGGCTACACCTTC. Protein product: CASSSYFRGSYGYTF.

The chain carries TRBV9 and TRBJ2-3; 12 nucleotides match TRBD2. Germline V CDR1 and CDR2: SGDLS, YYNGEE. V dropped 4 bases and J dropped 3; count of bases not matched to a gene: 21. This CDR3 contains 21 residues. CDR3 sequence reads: CASSRRLLAGGPTFLTDTQYF. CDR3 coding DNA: TGTGCCAGCAGCAGACGCCTACTAGCGGGAGGTCCCACTTTTTTAACAGATACGCAGTATTTT.

The CDR3 nucleotides are TGTGCCAGCAAGGGGAGATTCTTTACCGGGGAGCTGTTTTTT. This translates into CASKGRFFTGELFF. J is TRBJ2-2 and V is TRBV6-1; D tentatively reads TRBD1 or TRBD2 (5 bases each). V lost 7 bases to trimming and J lost 5 bases, with 14 bases between them. Germline V CDR1 and CDR2: MNHNS, SASEGT. This CDR3 contains 14 residues.

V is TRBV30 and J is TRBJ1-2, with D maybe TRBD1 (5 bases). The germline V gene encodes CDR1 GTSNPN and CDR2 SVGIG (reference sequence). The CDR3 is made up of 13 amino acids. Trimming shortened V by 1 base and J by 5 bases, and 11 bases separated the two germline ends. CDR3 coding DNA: TGTGCCTGGAGTGGGGACGGTAATTATGGCTACACCTTC. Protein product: CAWSGDGNYGYTF.

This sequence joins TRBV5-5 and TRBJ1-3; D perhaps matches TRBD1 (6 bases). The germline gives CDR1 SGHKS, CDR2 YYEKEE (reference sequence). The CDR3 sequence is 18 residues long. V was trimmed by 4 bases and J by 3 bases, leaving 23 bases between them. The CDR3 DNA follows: TGTGCCAGCAGCCCGGCGCCGGGGGGCCCAGGGAGTGGAAACACCATATATTTT. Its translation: CASSPAPGGPGSGNTIYF.

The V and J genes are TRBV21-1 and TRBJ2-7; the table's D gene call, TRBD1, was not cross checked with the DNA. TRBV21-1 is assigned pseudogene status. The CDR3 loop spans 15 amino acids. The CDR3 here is CASSPSTQGLYEQYF. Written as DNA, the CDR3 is TGTGCCAGCAGTCCCTCCACCCAGGGGCTGTACGAGCAGTACTTC.

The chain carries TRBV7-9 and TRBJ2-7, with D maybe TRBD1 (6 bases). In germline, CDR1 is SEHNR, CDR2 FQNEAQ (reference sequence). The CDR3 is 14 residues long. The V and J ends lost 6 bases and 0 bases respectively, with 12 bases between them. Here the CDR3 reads CASSLQGFSYEQYF. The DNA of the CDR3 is TGTGCCAGCAGTCTACAGGGTTTCTCCTACGAGCAGTACTTC.

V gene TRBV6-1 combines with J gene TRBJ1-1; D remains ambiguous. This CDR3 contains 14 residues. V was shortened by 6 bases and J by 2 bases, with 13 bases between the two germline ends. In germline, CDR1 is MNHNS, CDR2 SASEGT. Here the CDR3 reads CASRTVGGNTEAFF. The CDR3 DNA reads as TGTGCCAGCAGGACCGTGGGAGGTAACACTGAAGCTTTCTTT.

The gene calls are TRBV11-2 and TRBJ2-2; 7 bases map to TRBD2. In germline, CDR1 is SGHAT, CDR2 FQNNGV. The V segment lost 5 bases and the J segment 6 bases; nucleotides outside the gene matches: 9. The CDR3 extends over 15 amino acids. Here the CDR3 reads CASSPGGWAAGELFF. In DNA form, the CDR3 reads TGTGCCAGCAGCCCCGGGGGGTGGGCGGCCGGGGAGCTGTTTTTT.

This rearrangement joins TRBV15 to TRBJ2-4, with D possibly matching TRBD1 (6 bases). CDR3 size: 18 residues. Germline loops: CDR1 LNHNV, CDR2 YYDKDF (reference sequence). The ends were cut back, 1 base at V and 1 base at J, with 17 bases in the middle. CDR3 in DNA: TGTGCCACCAGCAGAGCCCAGGGTACCCAGGGGGCCAAAAACATTCAGTACTTC. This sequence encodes CATSRAQGTQGAKNIQYF.

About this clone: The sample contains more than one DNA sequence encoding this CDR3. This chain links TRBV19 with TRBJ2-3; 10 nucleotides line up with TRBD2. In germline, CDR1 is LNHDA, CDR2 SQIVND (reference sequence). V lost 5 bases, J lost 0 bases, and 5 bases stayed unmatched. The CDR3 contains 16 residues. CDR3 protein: CASSARTSGSTDTQYF. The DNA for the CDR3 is TGTGCCAGTAGTGCGAGGACTAGCGGTAGCACAGATACGCAGTATTTT. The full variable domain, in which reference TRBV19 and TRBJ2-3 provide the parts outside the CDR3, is DGGITQSPKYLFRKEGQNVTLSCEQNLNHDAMYWYRQDPGQGLRLIYYSQIVNDFQKGDIAEGYSVSREKKESFPLTVTSAQKNPTAFYLCASSARTSGSTDTQYFGPGTRLTVL.

CDR3 sequence: CASSLRTSGRAYEQYF. The CDR3 nucleotides read TGCGCCAGCAGCCTTCGGACTAGCGGGAGGGCCTACGAGCAGTACTTC. This chain uses TRBV4-1 with TRBJ2-7, with 15 bases that match TRBD2. Per the germline V gene, CDR1 is MGHRA and CDR2 is YSYEKL. The CDR3 runs 16 residues. The J segment lost 2 bases and the V segment lost 4 bases, leaving 3 bases of the junction unmatched.

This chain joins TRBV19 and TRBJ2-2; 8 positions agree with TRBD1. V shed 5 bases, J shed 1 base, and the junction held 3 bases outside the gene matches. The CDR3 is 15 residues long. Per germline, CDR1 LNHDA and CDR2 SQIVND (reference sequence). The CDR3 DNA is TGTGCCAGTAGTCGGACAGGGAAGAACACCGGGGAGCTGTTTTTT. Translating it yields CASSRTGKNTGELFF.

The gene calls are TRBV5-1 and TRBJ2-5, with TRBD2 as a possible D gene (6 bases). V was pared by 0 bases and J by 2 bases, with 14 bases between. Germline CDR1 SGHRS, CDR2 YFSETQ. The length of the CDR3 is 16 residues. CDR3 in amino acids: CASSLVLGGRQETQYF. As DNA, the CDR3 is TGCGCCAGCAGCTTGGTGTTGGGGGGACGACAAGAGACCCAGTACTTC.

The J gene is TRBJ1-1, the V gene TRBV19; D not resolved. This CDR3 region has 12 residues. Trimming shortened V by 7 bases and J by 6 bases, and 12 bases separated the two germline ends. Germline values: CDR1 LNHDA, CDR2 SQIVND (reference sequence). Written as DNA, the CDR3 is TGTGCCAGTATAGGGCTTGCCCCTGAAGCTTTCTTT. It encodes CASIGLAPEAFF.

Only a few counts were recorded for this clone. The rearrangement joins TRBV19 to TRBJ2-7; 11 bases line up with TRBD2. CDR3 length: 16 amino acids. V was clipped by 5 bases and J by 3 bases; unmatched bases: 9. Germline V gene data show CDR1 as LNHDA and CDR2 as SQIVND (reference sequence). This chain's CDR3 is CASSGFASGRSYEQYF. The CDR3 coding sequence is TGTGCCAGTAGTGGATTCGCTAGCGGGAGGAGCTACGAGCAGTACTTC.

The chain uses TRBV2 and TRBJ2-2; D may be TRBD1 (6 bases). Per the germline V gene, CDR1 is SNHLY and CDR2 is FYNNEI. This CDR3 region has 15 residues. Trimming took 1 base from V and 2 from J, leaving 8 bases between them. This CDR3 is CASSEGTANTGELFF. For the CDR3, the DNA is TGTGCCAGCAGTGAAGGGACAGCAAACACCGGGGAGCTGTTTTTT.

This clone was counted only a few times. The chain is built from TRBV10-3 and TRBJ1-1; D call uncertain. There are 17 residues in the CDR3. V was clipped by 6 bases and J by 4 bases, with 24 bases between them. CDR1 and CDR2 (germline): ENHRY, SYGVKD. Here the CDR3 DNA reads TGTGCCATCAGCAAACCGAAACCGATCTCCCCGGTCACTGAAGCTTTCTTT. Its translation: CAISKPKPISPVTEAFF.

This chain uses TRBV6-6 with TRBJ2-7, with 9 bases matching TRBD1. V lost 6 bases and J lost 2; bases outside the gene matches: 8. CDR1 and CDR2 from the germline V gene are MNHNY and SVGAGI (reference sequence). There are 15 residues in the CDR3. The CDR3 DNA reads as TGTGCCAGCAGGCAATTGACAGGGGGAACCTACGAGCAGTACTTC. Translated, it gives CASRQLTGGTYEQYF.

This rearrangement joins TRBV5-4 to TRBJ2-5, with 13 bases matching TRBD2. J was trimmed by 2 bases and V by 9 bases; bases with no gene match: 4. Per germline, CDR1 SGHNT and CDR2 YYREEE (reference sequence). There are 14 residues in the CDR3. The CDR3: CATGTSGIQETQYF. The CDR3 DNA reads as TGTGCCACCGGGACTAGCGGGATTCAAGAGACCCAGTACTTC.